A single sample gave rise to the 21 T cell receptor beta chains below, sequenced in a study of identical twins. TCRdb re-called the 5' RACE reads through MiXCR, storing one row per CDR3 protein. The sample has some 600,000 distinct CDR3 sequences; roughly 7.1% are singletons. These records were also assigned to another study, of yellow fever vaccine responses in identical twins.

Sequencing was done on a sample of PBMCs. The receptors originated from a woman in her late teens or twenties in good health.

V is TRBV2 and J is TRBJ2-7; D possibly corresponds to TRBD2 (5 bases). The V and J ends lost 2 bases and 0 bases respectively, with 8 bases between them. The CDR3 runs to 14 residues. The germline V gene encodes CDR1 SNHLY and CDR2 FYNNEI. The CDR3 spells CASSETGISYEQYF. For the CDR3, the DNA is TGTGCCAGCAGTGAAACGGGGATCTCCTACGAGCAGTACTTC.

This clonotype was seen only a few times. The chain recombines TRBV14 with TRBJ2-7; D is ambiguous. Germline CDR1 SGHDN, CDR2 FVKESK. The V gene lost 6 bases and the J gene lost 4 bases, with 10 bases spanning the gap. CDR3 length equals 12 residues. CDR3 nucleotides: TGTGCCAGCAGTTCCACCCCATACGAGCAGTACTTC. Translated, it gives CASSSTPYEQYF.

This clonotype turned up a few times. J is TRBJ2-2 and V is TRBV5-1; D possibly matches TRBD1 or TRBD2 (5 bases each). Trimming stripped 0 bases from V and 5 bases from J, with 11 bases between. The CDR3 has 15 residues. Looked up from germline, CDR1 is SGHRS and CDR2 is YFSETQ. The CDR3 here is CASSLAPGGTGELFF. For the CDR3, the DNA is TGCGCCAGCAGCTTGGCACCTGGGGGTACCGGGGAGCTGTTTTTT. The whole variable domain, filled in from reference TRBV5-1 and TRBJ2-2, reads KAGVTQTPRYLIKTRGQQVTLSCSPISGHRSVSWYQQTPGQGLQFLFEYFSETQRNKGNFPGRFSGRQFSNSRSEMNVSTLELGDSALYLCASSLAPGGTGELFFGEGSRLTVL.

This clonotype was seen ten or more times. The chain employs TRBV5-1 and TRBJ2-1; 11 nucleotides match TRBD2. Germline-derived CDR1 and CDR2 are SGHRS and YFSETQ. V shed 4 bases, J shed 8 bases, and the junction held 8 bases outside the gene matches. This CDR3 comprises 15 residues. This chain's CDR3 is CASSVSGGALDEQFF. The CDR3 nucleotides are TGCGCCAGCAGCGTTAGCGGGGGGGCCTTGGATGAGCAGTTCTTC.

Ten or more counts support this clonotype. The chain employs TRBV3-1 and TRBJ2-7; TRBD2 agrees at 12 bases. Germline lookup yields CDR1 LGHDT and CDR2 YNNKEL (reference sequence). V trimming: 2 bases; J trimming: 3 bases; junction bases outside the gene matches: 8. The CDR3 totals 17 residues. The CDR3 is CASSQFRTSGMGYEQYF. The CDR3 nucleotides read TGTGCCAGCAGCCAATTTAGGACTAGCGGGATGGGCTACGAGCAGTACTTC.

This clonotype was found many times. CDR3 in amino acids: CSAKAVNIQYF. The CDR3 DNA sequence: TGCAGTGCTAAAGCCGTAAACATTCAGTACTTC. The genes are TRBV20-1 and TRBJ2-4; D is ambiguous. Germline values: CDR1 DFQATT, CDR2 SNEGSKA (reference sequence). This CDR3 is 11 amino acids long. The V end was cut by 4 bases, the J end by 6 bases, with 7 bases between.

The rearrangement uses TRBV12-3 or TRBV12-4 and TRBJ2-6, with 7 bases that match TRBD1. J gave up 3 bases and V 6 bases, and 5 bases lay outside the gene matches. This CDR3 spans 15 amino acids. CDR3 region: CASSLGTVGANVLTF. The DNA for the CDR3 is TGTGCCAGCAGCCTAGGGACAGTTGGGGCCAACGTCCTGACTTTC.

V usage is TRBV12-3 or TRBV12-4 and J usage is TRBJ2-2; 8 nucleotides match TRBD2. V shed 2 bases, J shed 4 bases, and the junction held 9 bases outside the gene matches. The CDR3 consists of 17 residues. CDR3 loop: CASSLLVVRGVTGELFF. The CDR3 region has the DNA TGTGCCAGCAGTTTATTGGTTGTGCGGGGGGTCACCGGGGAGCTGTTTTTT.

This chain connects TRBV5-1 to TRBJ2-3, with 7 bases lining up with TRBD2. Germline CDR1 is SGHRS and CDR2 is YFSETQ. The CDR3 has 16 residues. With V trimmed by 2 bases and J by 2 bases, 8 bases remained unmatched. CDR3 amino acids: CASSFSSGAYTDTQYF. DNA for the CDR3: TGCGCCAGCAGCTTCTCGAGCGGGGCGTACACAGATACGCAGTATTTT.

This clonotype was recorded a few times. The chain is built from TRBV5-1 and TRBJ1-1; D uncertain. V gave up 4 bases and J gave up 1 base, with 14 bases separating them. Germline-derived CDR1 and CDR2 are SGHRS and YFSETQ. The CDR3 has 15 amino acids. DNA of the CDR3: TGCGCCAGCAGCACCGCCCAAGGGCCGAACACTGAAGCTTTCTTT. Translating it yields CASSTAQGPNTEAFF. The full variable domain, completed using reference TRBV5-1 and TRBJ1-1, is KAGVTQTPRYLIKTRGQQVTLSCSPISGHRSVSWYQQTPGQGLQFLFEYFSETQRNKGNFPGRFSGRQFSNSRSEMNVSTLELGDSALYLCASSTAQGPNTEAFFGQGTRLTVV.

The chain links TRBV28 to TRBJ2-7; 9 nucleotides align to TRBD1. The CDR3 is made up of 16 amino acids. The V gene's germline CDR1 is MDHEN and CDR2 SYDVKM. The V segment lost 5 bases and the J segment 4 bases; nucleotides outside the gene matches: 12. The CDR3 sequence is CASSPTGTGKNYEQYV. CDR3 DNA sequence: TGTGCCAGCAGTCCCACCGGGACAGGGAAGAATTACGAGCAGTACGTC.

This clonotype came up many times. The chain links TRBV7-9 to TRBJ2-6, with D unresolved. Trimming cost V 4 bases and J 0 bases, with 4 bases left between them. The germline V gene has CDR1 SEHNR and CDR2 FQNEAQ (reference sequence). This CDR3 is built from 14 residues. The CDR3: CASSSDSGANVLTF. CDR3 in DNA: TGTGCCAGCAGCTCGGACTCTGGGGCCAACGTCCTGACTTTC.

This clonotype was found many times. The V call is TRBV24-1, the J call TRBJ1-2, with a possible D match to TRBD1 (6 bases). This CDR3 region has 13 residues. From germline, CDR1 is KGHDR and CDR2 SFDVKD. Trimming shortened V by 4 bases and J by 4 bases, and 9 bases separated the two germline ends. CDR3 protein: CATSDQDSYGYTF. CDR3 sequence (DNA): TGTGCCACCAGTGACCAGGACAGCTATGGCTACACCTTC.

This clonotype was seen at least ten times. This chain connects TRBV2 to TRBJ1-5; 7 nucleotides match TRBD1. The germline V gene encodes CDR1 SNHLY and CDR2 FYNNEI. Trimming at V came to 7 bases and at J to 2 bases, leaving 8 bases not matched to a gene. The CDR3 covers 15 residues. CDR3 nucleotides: TGTGCCAGCAACTCTCAGGGGGTCCGCAATCAGCCCCAGCATTTT. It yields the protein CASNSQGVRNQPQHF.

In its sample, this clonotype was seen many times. The CDR3 protein is CASSQGTSGSYNSPLHF. The CDR3 bases are TGTGCCAGCAGCCAAGGGACCTCGGGGTCCTATAATTCACCCCTCCACTTT. The chain has TRBV3-1 and TRBJ1-6; D is uncertain. The CDR3 has 17 amino acids. Germline V CDR1 and CDR2: LGHDT, YNNKEL (reference sequence). Trimming removed 1 base at V and 1 base at J, with 11 bases between.

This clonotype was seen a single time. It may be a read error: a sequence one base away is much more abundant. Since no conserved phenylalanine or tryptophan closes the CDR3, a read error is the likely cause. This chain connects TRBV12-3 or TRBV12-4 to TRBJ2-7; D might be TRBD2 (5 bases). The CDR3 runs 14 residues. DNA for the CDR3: TGTGCCAGCAGTGAAGACGGAGGCTCCCACGAGCAGTACGCC. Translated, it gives CASSEDGGSHEQYA.

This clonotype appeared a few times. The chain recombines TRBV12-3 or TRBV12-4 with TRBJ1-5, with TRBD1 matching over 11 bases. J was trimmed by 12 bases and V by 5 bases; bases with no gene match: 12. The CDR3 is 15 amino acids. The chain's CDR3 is CASSPTTRTGGHQHF. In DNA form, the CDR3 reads TGTGCCAGCAGTCCTACAACCCGGACAGGGGGCCACCAGCATTTT.

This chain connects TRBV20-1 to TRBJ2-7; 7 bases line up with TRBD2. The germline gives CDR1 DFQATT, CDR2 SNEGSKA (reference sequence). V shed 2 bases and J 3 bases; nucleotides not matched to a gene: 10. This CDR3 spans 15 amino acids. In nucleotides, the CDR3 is TGCAGTGCTAGACTAGCGGAAGCCGCCCGCTACGAGCAGTACTTC. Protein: CSARLAEAARYEQYF.

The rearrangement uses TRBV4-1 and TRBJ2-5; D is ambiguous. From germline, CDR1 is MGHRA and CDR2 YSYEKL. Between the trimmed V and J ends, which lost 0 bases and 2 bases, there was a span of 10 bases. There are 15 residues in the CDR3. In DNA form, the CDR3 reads TGCGCCAGCAGCCAAGATGCCAGGCCGCAAGAGACCCAGTACTTC. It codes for CASSQDARPQETQYF.

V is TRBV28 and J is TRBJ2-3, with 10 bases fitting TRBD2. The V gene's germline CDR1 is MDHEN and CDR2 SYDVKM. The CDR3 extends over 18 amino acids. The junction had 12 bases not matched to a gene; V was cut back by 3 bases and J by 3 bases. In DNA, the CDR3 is TGTGCCAGCAGTTTTTATCGGCGGAAGCGGGAGGGGACAGATACGCAGTATTTT. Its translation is CASSFYRRKREGTDTQYF. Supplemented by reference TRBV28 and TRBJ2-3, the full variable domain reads DVKVTQSSRYLVKRTGEKVFLECVQDMDHENMFWYRQDPGLGLRLIYFSYDVKMKEKGDIPEGYSVSREKKERFSLILESASTNQTSMYLCASSFYRRKREGTDTQYFGPGTRLTVL.

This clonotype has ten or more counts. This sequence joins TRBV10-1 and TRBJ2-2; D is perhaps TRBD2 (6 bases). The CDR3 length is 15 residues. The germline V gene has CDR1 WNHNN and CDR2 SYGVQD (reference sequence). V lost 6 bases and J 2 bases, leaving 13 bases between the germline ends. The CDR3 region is CASSPTRDNTGELFF. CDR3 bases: TGCGCCAGCAGCCCCACGCGGGATAACACCGGGGAGCTGTTTTTT.